This T cell receptor (beta chain) was profiled in a study of blood T cell repertoires in COVID-19. Turning to the study itself: Donors in the United States, Italy and Spain gave samples during acute or convalescent COVID-19. The analysed material was cDNA or gDNA that came from T cells, B-cell-depleted T cells, or PBMCs.

The V end was cut by 5 bases, the J end by 2 bases, with 10 bases between. CDR3 size: 14 residues. CDR1 is MDHEN, CDR2 SYDVKM, per germline. In the source study's methods: Counts of nucleated cells, estimated from reference gene primer amplification, were obtained. Clones were read by immunoSEQ multiplex PCR, and TCRdb kept only the in-frame ones, dropping some. Clone size and the V and J calls come from that table; the DNA yielded D and trimming. The repertoire has over 120,000 clones, around 83% of them found once; the top ten carry roughly 10%. The chain links TRBV28 to TRBJ1-3, with TRBD1 as a possible D gene (6 bases). Sequencing input: peripheral blood. The receptor was derived from a man aged 60-69 years with active or convalescent COVID-19. The CDR3 is CASSPSGAGNTIYF. The CDR3 DNA follows: TGTGCCAGCAGTCCCTCAGGGGCTGGAAACACCATATATTTT.